The entry below gives a single T cell receptor beta chain sequence along with its context. This sample is drawn from a study of PD-L1 blockade in urothelial cancer. Study-level information: About nine tenths of the roughly 30 patients were men whose urothelial cancer was bladder-origin.

The V segment lost 3 bases and the J segment 5 bases; nucleotides outside the gene matches: 7. There are 15 residues in the CDR3. The germline V gene encodes CDR1 SNHLY and CDR2 FYNNEI. Using immunoSEQ multiplex PCR, the repertoire was profiled, and TCRdb retains in-frame clones only, with some absent. Counted here are approximately 100,000 clones, 91% occurring once; the ten biggest clones make up approximately 0.88%. Sequences were derived from PBMCs, sampled around atezolizumab (anti-PD-L1) treatment. The rearrangement joins TRBV2 to TRBJ2-1, with 7 nucleotides matching TRBD2. The receptor was derived from a woman aged 80 or older with urothelial cancer. The CDR3 coding sequence is TGTGCCAGCAGTGAGACTAGCACAGCTCACAATGAGCAGTTCTTC. This sequence encodes CASSETSTAHNEQFF.